This record concerns one TCR beta chain sequence. This receptor's antigen is unknown. Within one base of it there is no much larger clone, and no base qualities were kept. CDR3 length: 15 amino acids, cysteine to phenylalanine. Only the CDR3 part of the read is kept: 45 bases, read in frame from the first base. V and J are truncated by 5 bases and 5 bases respectively, leaving an intervening sequence of 18 bases. The germline V gene gives CDR1 as SGHVS and CDR2 as FNYEAQ. The data were taken from a study of CD8+ T cells in alopecia areata (dated by TCRdb to the late 2010s). At the level of the whole study: The treated patients took part in an open-label pilot trial in which moderate-to-severe alopecia areata was treated with oral tofacitinib at 5 to 10 mg twice daily. TCRbeta CDR3 regions were amplified by immunoSEQ multiplex PCR with 35 Vbeta forward and 13 Jbeta reverse primers. Scalp clonality was compared across normal scalp (n=4), patchy alopecia areata scalp (n=8), and alopecia totalis/universalis scalp (n=8). In both human patients and the C3H/HeJ mouse model, the study applied high-throughput TCRbeta sequencing to look at T cell clonal expansion in alopecia areata. Tofacitinib was given for 6 to 18 months, followed by 6 months of follow-up off drug to assess delayed response and recurrence. The RNA source kit depended on sample type: the PAXgene miRNA kit for fixed scalp, the miRNeasy kit for PBMCs, and the RNeasy kit for mouse skin. Scalp tissue and sorted CD4+ and CD8+ peripheral blood T cells from patchy and totalis/universalis alopecia areata patients and from healthy controls were covered by human TCRbeta sequencing. Patients on tofacitinib were biopsied at baseline and after 4 and 24 weeks of treatment, and several of the patients also had a later scalp biopsy. What the research found in general, with its limitations: Unlike mouse skin, which is dominated by gammadelta T cells, normal human skin has resident alphabeta T cells that are also sequenced, and this complicates analysis of the scalp TCR repertoire. Lesional scalp, especially in alopecia totalis/universalis, showed higher clonality and more expanded CD8+ clones than normal scalp, suggesting antigenic drive. Compared with mice, TCR sequences shared between patients were less clear, possibly partly because of HLA diversity across the patient population.

Interpreted using the paper, the time point label stands for: baseline before oral tofacitinib. From alopecia areata patients, peripheral blood was collected along with lesional scalp punch biopsies. PBMCs were isolated by density centrifugation and stained for CD3, CD4 and CD8, and CD4+ and CD8+ T cells were sorted on a FACSAria. The method behind the library was the immunoSEQ multiplex PCR assay. RNA was extracted from all samples and reverse transcribed into cDNA as template for TCR sequencing. SuperScript III was used to make first-strand cDNA, primed with a 2:1 mix of oligo-dT and random hexamers. A synthetic immune receptor repertoire was used to measure amplification bias, and any remaining bias was corrected computationally. Regarding the original processing steps: Raw reads were preprocessed to remove errors, and CDR3 was defined according to IMGT conventions as the region from the conserved cysteine to phenylalanine. Clonality was calculated as 1 minus Shannon entropy normalized by log2 of the number of productive unique TCRs. Scalp TCRbeta sequences were cross-referenced with sorted blood CD4 and CD8 repertoires so that the CD4 or CD8 identity of scalp clones could be inferred. This is the immuneACCESS table as TCRdb keeps it, with only in-frame sequences that have V and J called. A part of the clones is gone; compared with another copy, unresolved V genes explain less than half, and the rest is unexplained. V and J calls and clone size are those listed in that table; D and trimming were worked out from the DNA. Counted in this sample were about 150,000 clones; around 50% of them appeared once. The top ten clones comprise just under 20% of the sample.

The sequence was obtained from a human donor with alopecia areata. Specimen: CD8+ T cells sorted from blood, collected at week 0. Recombination connected TRBV7-6 to TRBJ2-5, and TRBD2 may be the D gene, going by 5 matching bases. DNA sequence: TGTGCCAGCAGCCCGACCCCCGAGGGAATGGAGACCCAGTACTTC. Its protein product is CASSPTPEGMETQYF.